The 23 T cell receptor beta chains in this list originate from one sample, sequenced in a study of identical twins. TCRdb re-derived calls from the 5' RACE reads in MiXCR, one entry per CDR3 protein. The profile shows approximately 620,000 distinct CDR3 sequences, over 8.5% of them singletons. The same specimen was also included in a second study, on yellow fever vaccine responses in identical twins.

Sequencing was performed on PBMCs. The source is a woman under 30 in good health.

This clonotype was detected a few times. The rearrangement joins TRBV7-9 to TRBJ2-1, with 9 bases lining up with TRBD2. The junction had 7 bases not matched to a gene; V was cut back by 6 bases and J by 4 bases. The CDR3 is 15 residues long. Germline V gives CDR1 SEHNR, CDR2 FQNEAQ (reference sequence). CDR3 in amino acids: CASSTLAGIYNEQFF. CDR3 in DNA: TGTGCCAGCAGTACCCTAGCGGGGATTTACAATGAGCAGTTCTTC.

This clonotype occurred a few times. The chain joins TRBV6-1 to TRBJ1-4; D remains ambiguous. The germline CDR1 and CDR2 sequences are MNHNS and SASEGT. The CDR3 has 13 residues. Trimming pared 2 bases from V and 7 bases from J, leaving 8 bases between. CDR3 nucleotides: TGTGCCAGCAGTGAATTCTTGGGTGAAAAACTGTTTTTT. Protein product: CASSEFLGEKLFF.

This clonotype was seen repeatedly, ten times or more. The gene calls are TRBV12-3 or TRBV12-4 and TRBJ2-1, with D possibly being TRBD1 or TRBD2 (5 bases each). V was shortened by 5 bases and J by 6 bases, with 14 bases between the two germline ends. The CDR3 totals 14 residues. The CDR3 reads CASSQLRGGNEQFF. For the CDR3, the DNA is TGTGCCAGCAGTCAACTCCGTGGGGGCAATGAGCAGTTCTTC.

The sample holds many counts of this clonotype. The chain has TRBV20-1 and TRBJ1-2; a weak D match, TRBD1 (6 bases). Germline V gene data show CDR1 as DFQATT and CDR2 as SNEGSKA (reference sequence). The CDR3 extends over 15 amino acids. V shed 0 bases and J shed 4 bases, with 15 bases lying between them. The CDR3 sequence: CSARDKETGAYGYTF. The CDR3 DNA reads as TGCAGTGCTAGAGATAAGGAGACAGGAGCCTATGGCTACACCTTC.

This clonotype was observed at least ten times. CDR3 sequence reads: CASSSVSWAGYEQYF. Here the CDR3 DNA reads TGTGCCAGCAGCTCCGTATCCTGGGCAGGGTACGAGCAGTACTTC. The chain couples TRBV7-2 to TRBJ2-7, with TRBD1 as a possible D gene (5 bases). The CDR3 has 15 residues. From germline, CDR1 is SGHTA and CDR2 FQGNSA. V lost 4 bases, J lost 4 bases, and 17 bases lay in between. Full variable domain (outside the CDR3, taken from reference TRBV7-2 and TRBJ2-7): GAGVSQSPSNKVTEKGKDVELRCDPISGHTALYWYRQSLGQGLEFLIYFQGNSAPDKSGLPSDRFSAERTGGSVSTLTIQRTQQEDSAVYLCASSSVSWAGYEQYFGPGTRLTVT.

A few counts support this clonotype. The J gene is TRBJ2-2, the V gene TRBV11-2; 12 bases map to TRBD2. After removal of 1 base from V and 3 bases from J, the junction contained 9 bases not matched to a gene. Germline V CDR1 and CDR2: SGHAT, FQNNGV. The CDR3 is made up of 19 amino acids. CDR3 nucleotides: TGTGCCAGCAGCTTAGGGTCGCTAGCGGGGGGGCCCTACACCGGGGAGCTGTTTTTT. This codes for CASSLGSLAGGPYTGELFF.

The V gene is TRBV6-5, the J gene TRBJ1-1; no reliable D call. The CDR3 runs 15 residues. Germline CDR1 and CDR2: MNHEY and SVGAGI. V shed 0 bases and J shed 0 bases, with 8 bases lying between them. CDR3 in amino acids: CASSYSSSLNTEAFF. The CDR3 DNA follows: TGTGCCAGCAGTTACTCGAGCAGTTTGAACACTGAAGCTTTCTTT.

This clonotype was counted ten times or more. The V call is TRBV10-3, the J call TRBJ2-7, with TRBD2 matching 14 bases. The ends lost 8 bases at V and 7 bases at J; junction bases unmatched: 13. The CDR3 consists of 16 residues. The germline V gene has CDR1 ENHRY and CDR2 SYGVKD. The CDR3 region is CAIRSKGTSGSQEQYF. The DNA for the CDR3 is TGTGCCATCCGATCAAAGGGGACTAGCGGGAGTCAGGAGCAGTACTTC.

This chain uses TRBV5-1 with TRBJ2-1, with TRBD2 matching 7 bases. The CDR3 has 17 residues. J gave up 4 bases and V 3 bases, and 13 bases lay outside the gene matches. Germline loops: CDR1 SGHRS, CDR2 YFSETQ. The CDR3 nucleotides are TGCGCCAGCAGCTCCGGCGGTGCGGGACTACCTTACAATGAGCAGTTCTTC. As protein: CASSSGGAGLPYNEQFF. Full variable domain (outside the CDR3, taken from reference TRBV5-1 and TRBJ2-1): KAGVTQTPRYLIKTRGQQVTLSCSPISGHRSVSWYQQTPGQGLQFLFEYFSETQRNKGNFPGRFSGRQFSNSRSEMNVSTLELGDSALYLCASSSGGAGLPYNEQFFGPGTRLTVL.

This clonotype was counted only a few times. V is TRBV6-1 and J is TRBJ2-7, with TRBD2 matching over 8 bases. Germline-derived CDR1 and CDR2 are MNHNS and SASEGT. With V trimmed by 3 bases and J by 7 bases, 14 bases remained unmatched. The CDR3 contains 16 residues. CDR3 residues: CASSDGSGGVRWEQYF. The CDR3 DNA reads as TGTGCCAGCAGTGATGGATCGGGGGGGGTAAGATGGGAGCAGTACTTC.

This clonotype was seen a handful of times. V gene TRBV12-3 or TRBV12-4 combines with J gene TRBJ2-1, with a possible D match to TRBD1 (5 bases). Trimming left V 3 bases short and J 3 bases short, with 12 bases between. CDR3 length: 15 residues. Here the CDR3 DNA reads TGTGCCAGCAGTTTTAGTTCCCAGGGCTACAATGAGCAGTTCTTC. Protein: CASSFSSQGYNEQFF.

This clonotype was counted between two and nine times. The CDR3 DNA is TGTGCCAGCAGCTTAGCTTGGTACGCGGAGCAGATACGCACAGATACGCAGTATTTT. It specifies CASSLAWYAEQIRTDTQYF. The chain is built from TRBV11-1 and TRBJ2-3; D uncertain. CDR3 length equals 19 residues. Trimming took off 0 bases at V and 1 base at J, with 20 bases between the two ends. Germline lookup yields CDR1 SGHAT and CDR2 FQDESV (reference sequence).

In this sample, this clonotype turned up many times. The chain's CDR3 is CASSLEVPGQPYGYTF. CDR3 DNA: TGCGCCAGCAGCTTGGAAGTACCGGGACAGCCCTATGGCTACACCTTC. The V call is TRBV5-1, the J call TRBJ1-2, with 7 bases identical to TRBD1. Trimming at V came to 0 bases and at J to 4 bases, leaving 9 bases not matched to a gene. CDR1 and CDR2 (germline): SGHRS, YFSETQ. The CDR3 is 16 amino acids.

This clonotype came up a few times. This rearrangement joins TRBV4-3 to TRBJ2-1; D is unclear. Trimming took 0 bases from V and 4 from J, leaving 7 bases between them. The CDR3 consists of 14 residues. Germline lookup yields CDR1 LGHNA and CDR2 YSLEER. CDR3 DNA sequence: TGCGCCAGCAGCCAAGATATAGGGTACAATGAGCAGTTCTTC. Its protein is CASSQDIGYNEQFF.

At least ten counts were recorded for this clonotype. This CDR3 is CASSETGTYEQYF. CDR3 nucleotides: TGTGCCAGCAGTGAAACAGGGACCTACGAGCAGTACTTC. The chain employs TRBV6-1 and TRBJ2-7; the D gene is possibly TRBD1 (6 bases). CDR1 is MNHNS, CDR2 SASEGT, per germline. V lost 2 bases to trimming and J lost 2 bases, with 7 bases between them. The length of the CDR3 is 13 residues.

The rearrangement links TRBV2 to TRBJ2-6; 8 bases line up with TRBD1. Germline loops: CDR1 SNHLY, CDR2 FYNNEI. CDR3 length: 19 amino acids. Germline trimming cut 11 bases from V and 1 base from J; bases unmatched to any gene: 19. The CDR3 loop reads CACCFTGGQSASGANVLTF. The CDR3 DNA reads TGTGCCTGCTGTTTTACAGGGGGTCAGTCAGCTTCTGGGGCCAACGTCCTGACTTTC.

This clonotype was observed a handful of times. The rearrangement joins TRBV7-6 to TRBJ2-7; D is possibly TRBD2 (6 bases). V was pared by 1 base and J by 2 bases, with 12 bases between. The CDR3 is 15 residues long. Germline values: CDR1 SGHVS, CDR2 FNYEAQ. The CDR3 DNA is TGTGCCAGCAGCTTAGAGGCTAGCGATACCTACGAGCAGTACTTC. Amino acids: CASSLEASDTYEQYF. Drawing the rest from reference TRBV7-6 and TRBJ2-7, the complete variable domain is GAGVSQSPRYKVTKRGQDVALRCDPISGHVSLYWYRQALGQGPEFLTYFNYEAQQDKSGLPNDRFSAERPEGSISTLTIQRTEQRDSAMYRCASSLEASDTYEQYFGPGTRLTVT.

The table lists this clonotype with a few counts. The gene calls are TRBV7-9 and TRBJ2-4; TRBD1 matches 8 bases. Trimming took 5 bases from V and 9 from J; bases not matched to a gene: 12. The length of the CDR3 is 15 residues. Germline V gene sequence: CDR1 SEHNR, CDR2 FQNEAQ (reference sequence). The CDR3 nucleotides are TGTGCCAGCAGCCCACCGGGGACAGGCGTAGGCATTCAGTACTTC. This gives the protein CASSPPGTGVGIQYF.

This clonotype was seen repeatedly, ten times or more. The gene calls are TRBV24-1 and TRBJ2-3, with 13 positions matching TRBD2. Per germline, CDR1 KGHDR and CDR2 SFDVKD. This CDR3 spans 16 amino acids. Trimming took 4 bases from V and 2 from J; bases not matched to a gene: 2. This CDR3 reads CATSDGLAGVTDTQYF. CDR3 coding DNA: TGTGCCACCAGTGACGGACTAGCGGGAGTCACAGATACGCAGTATTTT.

The chain is built from TRBV20-1 and TRBJ2-3, with TRBD1 identical over 8 bases. Per germline, CDR1 DFQATT and CDR2 SNEGSKA (reference sequence). After removal of 6 bases from V and 1 base from J, the junction contained 6 bases not matched to a gene. This CDR3 has 14 amino acids. Written as DNA, the CDR3 is TGCAGTGCGCCTGGGACAGGCCGCACAGATACGCAGTATTTT. Translating gives CSAPGTGRTDTQYF.

This clonotype was picked up a small number of times. This chain uses TRBV29-1 with TRBJ1-1; TRBD1 matches at 11 bases. Germline trimming cut 3 bases from V and 4 bases from J; bases unmatched to any gene: 1. Per germline, CDR1 SQVTM and CDR2 ANQGSEA. The length of the CDR3 is 13 residues. In DNA form, the CDR3 reads TGCAGCGTTGAGGGACAGGGGGGCACTGAAGCTTTCTTT. It specifies CSVEGQGGTEAFF.

This clonotype came up a few times. The V and J genes are TRBV7-9 and TRBJ2-2; D gene ambiguous. From germline, CDR1 is SEHNR and CDR2 FQNEAQ (reference sequence). Deletions cut 5 bases from V and 4 bases from J, with 11 bases between. The CDR3 runs 14 residues. CDR3: CASSLYPPTGELFF. The CDR3 DNA reads TGTGCCAGCAGCCTTTACCCCCCCACCGGGGAGCTGTTTTTT.

The rearrangement joins TRBV6-5 to TRBJ2-1; no firm D call. Trimming removed 0 bases from V and 4 bases from J, with 19 bases in between. The V gene's germline CDR1 is MNHEY and CDR2 SVGAGI. The CDR3 length is 18 residues. Written as DNA, the CDR3 is TGTGCCAGCAGTTACTCGTTCGACGGGCTTCCCCCATACAATGAGCAGTTCTTC. Translated: CASSYSFDGLPPYNEQFF.